This T cell receptor (beta chain) came from a study of blood T cell repertoires in COVID-19. Whole-study context: PBMCs, B-cell-depleted T cells, or T cells provided the cDNA or gDNA that made up the material.

The repertoire was sequenced with immunoSEQ multiplex PCR; TCRdb's copy has only in-frame clones and lacks some. The sample has about 310,000 clones, around 86% seen once; the top ten hold 1%. The specimen sequenced was peripheral blood. The source is a man between 45 and 60 years old with active or convalescent COVID-19.

CDR3: CASSPQVEGTEAFF. Here the CDR3 DNA reads TGTGCCAGCAGCCCGCAGGTGGAGGGGACTGAAGCTTTCTTT. V gene TRBV27 combines with J gene TRBJ1-1, with D possibly being TRBD1 (5 bases). V dropped 6 bases and J dropped 5 bases, with 16 bases sitting between them. The CDR3 contains 14 residues. Looked up from germline, CDR1 is MNHEY and CDR2 is SMNVEV (reference sequence).